The 17 T cell receptor beta chains listed next were all sequenced from one sample in a study of technical replicates of blood from a few donors. Libraries were prepared by immunoSEQ multiplex PCR; TCRdb keeps only in-frame clonotypes and omits some of them. The sample shows tens of thousands of clones, 95% to 96% of them seen only once. The sample comprised T cells isolated from PBMCs. The receptor source for this set is a human donor in good health.

The V and J genes are TRBV30 and TRBJ2-5; 8 bases are a match to TRBD1. Looked up from germline, CDR1 is GTSNPN and CDR2 is SVGIG (reference sequence). With 5 bases clipped from V and 1 base from J, the junction kept 3 bases outside the gene matches. CDR3 length: 13 residues. In nucleotides, the CDR3 is TGTGCCTGGGGGACAGGAGGCCAAGAGACCCAGTACTTC. As protein: CAWGTGGQETQYF.

The chain recombines TRBV30 with TRBJ2-1, with 7 bases lining up with TRBD2. The CDR3 runs to 14 residues. Per germline, CDR1 GTSNPN and CDR2 SVGIG (reference sequence). Trimming removed 2 bases from V and 4 bases from J; junction bases left unmatched: 5. This chain's CDR3 is CAWSLGTTYNEQFF. In nucleotides, the CDR3 is TGTGCCTGGAGTCTGGGGACTACATACAATGAGCAGTTCTTC.

The chain employs TRBV5-6 and TRBJ1-1; D is possibly TRBD1 (5 bases). Germline lookup yields CDR1 SGHDT and CDR2 YYEEEE. CDR3 size: 15 residues. Trimming left V 1 base short and J 1 base short, with 11 bases between. Written as DNA, the CDR3 is TGTGCCAGCAGCTTGTATCAGGGATGGAACACTGAAGCTTTCTTT. It encodes CASSLYQGWNTEAFF. The entire variable domain, with the rest obtained from reference TRBV5-6 and TRBJ1-1, is as follows: DAGVTQSPTHLIKTRGQQVTLRCSPKSGHDTVSWYQQALGQGPQFIFQYYEEEERQRGNFPDRFSGHQFPNYSSELNVNALLLGDSALYLCASSLYQGWNTEAFFGQGTRLTVV.

The V and J genes are TRBV19 and TRBJ2-2; 8 nucleotides agree with TRBD1. J gave up 0 bases and V 4 bases, and 1 base lay outside the gene matches. Germline V gene sequence: CDR1 LNHDA, CDR2 SQIVND (reference sequence). The CDR3 spans 15 residues. Here the CDR3 DNA reads TGTGCCAGTAGTAGGACAGGGACGAACACCGGGGAGCTGTTTTTT. This sequence encodes CASSRTGTNTGELFF.

The chain employs TRBV19 and TRBJ2-5; TRBD1 aligns across 10 bases. This CDR3 has 15 residues. Per germline, CDR1 LNHDA and CDR2 SQIVND (reference sequence). V gave up 6 bases and J gave up 4 bases; unmatched junction bases: 8. Here the CDR3 DNA reads TGTGCCAGTAGCCAAGGAGGGACAGGGGTAGAGACCCAGTACTTC. Protein sequence: CASSQGGTGVETQYF.

This chain links TRBV7-2 with TRBJ1-2, with 9 bases that match TRBD1. The CDR3 has 14 residues. The V segment lost 1 base and the J segment 4 bases; nucleotides outside the gene matches: 1. CDR1 is SGHTA and CDR2 is FQGNSA in the germline V gene. The CDR3 bases are TGTGCCAGCAGCTTAGGGACAGGGGTCTATGGCTACACCTTC. It codes for CASSLGTGVYGYTF.

This clone was picked up a small number of times. The V call is TRBV19, the J call TRBJ2-7, with D unresolved. The germline V gene has CDR1 LNHDA and CDR2 SQIVND (reference sequence). Between the trimmed V and J ends, which lost 0 bases and 3 bases, there was a span of 6 bases. The CDR3 loop spans 13 amino acids. In DNA, the CDR3 is TGTGCCAGTAGTATAGAGAACTACTACGAGCAGTACTTC. It is translated as CASSIENYYEQYF. Using reference TRBV19 and TRBJ2-7 for the parts outside the CDR3, the full variable domain is DGGITQSPKYLFRKEGQNVTLSCEQNLNHDAMYWYRQDPGQGLRLIYYSQIVNDFQKGDIAEGYSVSREKKESFPLTVTSAQKNPTAFYLCASSIENYYEQYFGPGTRLTVT.

The genes are TRBV4-3 and TRBJ2-7, with D unresolved. The V end was cut by 3 bases, the J end by 3 bases, with 12 bases between. Germline V CDR1 and CDR2: LGHNA, YSLEER. This CDR3 has 14 residues. Here the CDR3 DNA reads TGCGCCAGCAGCCAGGCCACATACAGCTACGAGCAGTACTTC. Its translation: CASSQATYSYEQYF.

The CDR3 reads CASSFRSREQYF. CDR3 in DNA: TGTGCCAGCAGCTTTAGGTCGAGGGAGCAGTACTTC. The J gene is TRBJ2-7, the V gene TRBV7-2; D gene uncertain. In germline, CDR1 is SGHTA, CDR2 FQGNSA. V lost 3 bases, J lost 7 bases, and 10 bases lay in between. The CDR3 consists of 12 residues.

V is TRBV7-2 and J is TRBJ1-5; D is ambiguous. Deletions cut 2 bases from V and 6 bases from J, with 8 bases between. Germline CDR1 reads SGHTA; CDR2 reads FQGNSA. This CDR3 is built from 13 residues. CDR3 bases: TGTGCCAGCAGCTTATCGGGTAGTCAGCCCCAGCATTTT. Protein: CASSLSGSQPQHF.

The gene calls are TRBV15 and TRBJ1-2; D is unclear. From germline, CDR1 is LNHNV and CDR2 YYDKDF (reference sequence). This CDR3 comprises 14 residues. V lost 0 bases to trimming and J lost 4 bases, with 9 bases between them. The CDR3 DNA reads as TGTGCCACCAGCAGAGATGTGGAGGGCTATGGCTACACCTTC. It specifies CATSRDVEGYGYTF. The entire variable domain, with the rest obtained from reference TRBV15 and TRBJ1-2, is as follows: DAMVIQNPRYQVTQFGKPVTLSCSQTLNHNVMYWYQQKSSQAPKLLFHYYDKDFNNEADTPDNFQSRRPNTSFCFLDIRSPGLGDTAMYLCATSRDVEGYGYTFGSGTRLTVV.

This chain connects TRBV15 to TRBJ1-5, with 11 bases lining up with TRBD1. The germline V gene encodes CDR1 LNHNV and CDR2 YYDKDF (reference sequence). The CDR3 is 15 residues long. J lost 4 bases, V lost 3 bases, and 2 bases had no gene match. For the CDR3, the DNA is TGTGCCACCAGCAGGGACAGGGGGCGGAATCAGCCCCAGCATTTT. It codes for CATSRDRGRNQPQHF.

The gene calls are TRBV7-8 and TRBJ1-1; D might be TRBD1 (6 bases). CDR3 size: 13 residues. Germline V CDR1 and CDR2: SGHVS, FQNEAQ. Trimming left V 3 bases short and J 4 bases short, with 9 bases between. Written as DNA, the CDR3 is TGTGCCAGCAGCTTCGGACAGTTCACTGAAGCTTTCTTT. Translation gives CASSFGQFTEAFF.

This chain joins TRBV28 and TRBJ2-4, with 7 bases that match TRBD2. Germline CDR1 and CDR2: MDHEN and SYDVKM. The CDR3 is 15 amino acids. V was pared by 6 bases and J by 9 bases, with 14 bases of the junction left unmatched. CDR3 region: CASSNPGTTALIQYF. CDR3 coding DNA: TGTGCCAGCAGCAACCCCGGGACTACCGCCCTCATTCAGTACTTC. Full variable domain (remainder filled in from reference TRBV28 and TRBJ2-4): DVKVTQSSRYLVKRTGEKVFLECVQDMDHENMFWYRQDPGLGLRLIYFSYDVKMKEKGDIPEGYSVSREKKERFSLILESASTNQTSMYLCASSNPGTTALIQYFGAGTRLSVL.

This chain uses TRBV19 with TRBJ2-2; maybe TRBD1 (6 bases). The CDR3 covers 16 residues. Germline loops: CDR1 LNHDA, CDR2 SQIVND (reference sequence). V was cut by 0 bases and J by 4 bases, with 12 bases left in between. CDR3 sequence reads: CASSIDPRTATGELFF. CDR3 sequence (DNA): TGTGCCAGTAGTATAGATCCACGGACAGCCACCGGGGAGCTGTTTTTT.

The J gene is TRBJ2-7, the V gene TRBV9, with 9 positions matching TRBD2. With 4 bases clipped from V and 3 bases from J, the junction kept 14 bases outside the gene matches. In germline, CDR1 is SGDLS, CDR2 YYNGEE. CDR3 size: 17 residues. In nucleotides, the CDR3 is TGTGCCAGCAGCCCCTTGGGTGGCGGGAGGGCAAACTACGAGCAGTACTTC. Amino acids: CASSPLGGGRANYEQYF.

The chain recombines TRBV11-2 with TRBJ2-3, with a possible D match to TRBD2 (6 bases). This CDR3 spans 15 amino acids. Germline V gene sequence: CDR1 SGHAT, CDR2 FQNNGV. V dropped 3 bases and J dropped 2 bases, with 12 bases sitting between them. CDR3 residues: CASSFSGKTTDTQYF. As DNA, the CDR3 is TGTGCCAGCAGCTTTAGCGGAAAGACCACAGATACGCAGTATTTT.